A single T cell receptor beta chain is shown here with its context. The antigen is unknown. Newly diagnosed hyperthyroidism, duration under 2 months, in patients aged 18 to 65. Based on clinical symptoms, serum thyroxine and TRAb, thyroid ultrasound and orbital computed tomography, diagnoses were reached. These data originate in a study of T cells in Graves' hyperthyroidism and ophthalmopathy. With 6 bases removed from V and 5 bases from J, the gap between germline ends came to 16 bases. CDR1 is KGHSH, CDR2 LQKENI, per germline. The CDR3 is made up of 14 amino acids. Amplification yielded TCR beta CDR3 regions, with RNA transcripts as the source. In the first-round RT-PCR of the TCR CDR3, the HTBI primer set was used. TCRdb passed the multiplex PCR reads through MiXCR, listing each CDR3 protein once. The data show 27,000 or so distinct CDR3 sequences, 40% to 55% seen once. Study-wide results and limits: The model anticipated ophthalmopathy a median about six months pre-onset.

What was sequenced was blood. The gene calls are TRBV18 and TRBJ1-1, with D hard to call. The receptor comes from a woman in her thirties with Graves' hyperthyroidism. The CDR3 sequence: CASSARALGTEAFF. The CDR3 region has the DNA TGTGCCAGCTCCGCCCGGGCCCTTGGGACTGAAGCTTTCTTT.